These 3 T cell receptor beta chains share one sample of origin, sequenced in a study of cytomegalovirus exposure and HLA in healthy donors. A multiplex PCR was run with 60 Vbeta primers and 13 Jbeta primers. TCRdb keeps only in-frame clones here, not all; method: immunoSEQ multiplex PCR. The data contain approximately 140,000 clones, around 65% of them singletons. The specimen was PBMCs. The receptors originated from a male donor in good health and CMV-seronegative.

The CDR3 reads CASSLNFVEGDIDTQYF. The DNA for the CDR3 is TGTGCCAGCAGCTTGAATTTCGTAGAGGGGGATATAGATACGCAGTATTTT. V and J are TRBV13 and TRBJ2-3; tentatively, D is TRBD1 (6 bases). The CDR3 covers 17 residues. Trimming left V 3 bases short and J 5 bases short, with 21 bases between. Germline assignment: CDR1 PRHDT and CDR2 FYEKMQ (reference sequence).

The J gene is TRBJ1-1, the V gene TRBV4-1; D ambiguous. This CDR3 has 15 amino acids. Deletions cut 2 bases from V and 0 bases from J, with 10 bases between. CDR1 MGHRA and CDR2 YSYEKL come from the germline V gene. In DNA form, the CDR3 reads TGCGCCAGCAGCCAAATGATGCTAGTGAACACTGAAGCTTTCTTT. It translates to CASSQMMLVNTEAFF.

The rearrangement links TRBV6-5 to TRBJ2-7; D might be TRBD1 (5 bases). The germline V and J ends were trimmed by 2 bases and 4 bases, with 6 bases remaining between them. Germline V gives CDR1 MNHEY, CDR2 SVGAGI. This CDR3 has 12 residues. CDR3 region: CASSYQGYEQYF. In DNA form, the CDR3 reads TGTGCCAGCAGTTACCAGGGTTACGAGCAGTACTTC.